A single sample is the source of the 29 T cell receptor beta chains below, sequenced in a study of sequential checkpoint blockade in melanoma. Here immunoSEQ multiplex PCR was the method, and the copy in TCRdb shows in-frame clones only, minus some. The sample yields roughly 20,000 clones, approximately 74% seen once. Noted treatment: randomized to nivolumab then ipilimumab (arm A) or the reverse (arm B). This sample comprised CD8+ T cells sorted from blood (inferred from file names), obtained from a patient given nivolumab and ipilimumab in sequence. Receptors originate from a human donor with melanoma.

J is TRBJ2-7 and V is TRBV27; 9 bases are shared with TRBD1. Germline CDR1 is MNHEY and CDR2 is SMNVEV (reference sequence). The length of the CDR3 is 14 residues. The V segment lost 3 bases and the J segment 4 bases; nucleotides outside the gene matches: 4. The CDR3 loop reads CASSFETGGYEQYF. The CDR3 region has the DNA TGTGCCAGCAGTTTTGAGACAGGGGGATACGAGCAGTACTTC.

The CDR3 here is CSDGDGASGGRRLTDTQYF. The CDR3 coding sequence is TGCAGCGACGGAGATGGGGCTAGCGGGGGCCGCCGCCTCACAGATACGCAGTATTTT. The chain uses TRBV29-1 and TRBJ2-3; 10 bases fit TRBD2. The CDR3 spans 19 residues. J was trimmed by 2 bases and V by 7 bases; bases with no gene match: 21. Germline CDR1 reads SQVTM; CDR2 reads ANQGSEA.

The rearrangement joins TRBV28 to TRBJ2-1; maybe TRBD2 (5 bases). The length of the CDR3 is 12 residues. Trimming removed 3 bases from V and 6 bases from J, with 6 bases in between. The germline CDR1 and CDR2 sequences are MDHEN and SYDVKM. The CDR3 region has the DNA TGTGCCAGCAGTTTTGGACTCAATGAGCAGTTCTTC. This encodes CASSFGLNEQFF.

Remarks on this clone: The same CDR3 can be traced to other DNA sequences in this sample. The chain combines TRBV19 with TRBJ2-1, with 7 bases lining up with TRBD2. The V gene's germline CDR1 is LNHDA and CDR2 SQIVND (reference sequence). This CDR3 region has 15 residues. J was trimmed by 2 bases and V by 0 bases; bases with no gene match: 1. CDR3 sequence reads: CASSIELAAYNEQFF. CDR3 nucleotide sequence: TGTGCCAGTAGTATAGAGCTAGCGGCCTACAATGAGCAGTTCTTC. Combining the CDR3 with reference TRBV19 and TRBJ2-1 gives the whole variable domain DGGITQSPKYLFRKEGQNVTLSCEQNLNHDAMYWYRQDPGQGLRLIYYSQIVNDFQKGDIAEGYSVSREKKESFPLTVTSAQKNPTAFYLCASSIELAAYNEQFFGPGTRLTVL.

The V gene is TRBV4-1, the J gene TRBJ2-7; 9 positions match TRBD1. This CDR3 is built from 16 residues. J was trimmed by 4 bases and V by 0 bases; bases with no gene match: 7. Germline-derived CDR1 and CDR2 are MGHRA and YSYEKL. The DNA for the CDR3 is TGCGCCAGCAGCCAAGATACAGGGGGCTTCAGGTACGAGCAGTACTTC. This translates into CASSQDTGGFRYEQYF.

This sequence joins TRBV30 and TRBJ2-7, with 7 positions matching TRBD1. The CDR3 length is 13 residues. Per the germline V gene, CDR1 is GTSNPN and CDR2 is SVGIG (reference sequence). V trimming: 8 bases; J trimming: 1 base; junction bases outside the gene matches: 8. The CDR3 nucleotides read TGTGCCCGACGTGACAGGGTTTCCTACGAGCAGTACTTC. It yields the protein CARRDRVSYEQYF.

For the CDR3, the DNA is TGTGCCAGCAGTCTGACTATCCCCAAGAGGGCAGATACGCAGTATTTT. Translation gives CASSLTIPKRADTQYF. J is TRBJ2-3 and V is TRBV27; D is perhaps TRBD2 (5 bases). The ends were cut back, 5 bases at V and 4 bases at J, with 19 bases in the middle. Germline CDR1 is MNHEY and CDR2 is SMNVEV (reference sequence). The CDR3 contains 16 residues.

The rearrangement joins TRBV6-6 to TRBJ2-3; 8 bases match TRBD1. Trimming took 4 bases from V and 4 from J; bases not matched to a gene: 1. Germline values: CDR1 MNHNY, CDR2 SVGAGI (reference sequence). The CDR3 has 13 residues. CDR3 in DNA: TGTGCCAGCAGTTGGACAGGGTCAGATACGCAGTATTTT. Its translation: CASSWTGSDTQYF.

This chain's CDR3 is CASSYSRGPYEQYF. Written as DNA, the CDR3 is TGTGCCAGCAGTTACTCTAGGGGCCCCTACGAGCAGTACTTC. The chain carries TRBV6-5 and TRBJ2-7; weak D call: TRBD1 (5 bases). Between the trimmed V and J ends, which lost 0 bases and 2 bases, there was a span of 8 bases. The germline V gene has CDR1 MNHEY and CDR2 SVGAGI. The CDR3 runs to 14 residues.

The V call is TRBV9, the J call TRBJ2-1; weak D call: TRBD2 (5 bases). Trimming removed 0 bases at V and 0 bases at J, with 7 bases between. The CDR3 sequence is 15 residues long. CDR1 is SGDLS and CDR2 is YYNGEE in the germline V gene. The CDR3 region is CASSVGRSSYNEQFF. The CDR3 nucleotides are TGTGCCAGCAGCGTAGGGAGGAGCTCCTACAATGAGCAGTTCTTC. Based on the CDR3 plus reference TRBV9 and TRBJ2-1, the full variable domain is DSGVTQTPKHLITATGQRVTLRCSPRSGDLSVYWYQQSLDQGLQFLIQYYNGEERAKGNILERFSAQQFPDLHSELNLSSLELGDSALYFCASSVGRSSYNEQFFGPGTRLTVL.

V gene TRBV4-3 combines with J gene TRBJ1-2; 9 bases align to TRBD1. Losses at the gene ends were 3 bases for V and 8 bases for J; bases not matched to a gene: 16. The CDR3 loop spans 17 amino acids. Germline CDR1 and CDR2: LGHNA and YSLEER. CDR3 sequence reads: CASSQPQKTGGLAGYTF. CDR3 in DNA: TGCGCCAGCAGCCAGCCTCAGAAGACAGGGGGTCTAGCGGGCTACACCTTC.

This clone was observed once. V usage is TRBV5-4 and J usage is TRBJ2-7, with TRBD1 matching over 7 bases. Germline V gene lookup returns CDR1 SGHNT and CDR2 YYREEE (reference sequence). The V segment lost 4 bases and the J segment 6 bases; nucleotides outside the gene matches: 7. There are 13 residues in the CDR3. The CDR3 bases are TGTGCCAGCAGCAATTACAGGGGCCCCGAGCAGTACTTC. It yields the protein CASSNYRGPEQYF.

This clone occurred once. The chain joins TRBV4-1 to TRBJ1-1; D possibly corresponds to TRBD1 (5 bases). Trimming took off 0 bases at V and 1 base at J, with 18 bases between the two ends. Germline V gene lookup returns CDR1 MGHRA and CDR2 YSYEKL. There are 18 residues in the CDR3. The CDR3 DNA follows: TGCGCCAGCAGCCAAGAGGGTCCGGGGGGAATGGGGAACACTGAAGCTTTCTTT. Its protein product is CASSQEGPGGMGNTEAFF.

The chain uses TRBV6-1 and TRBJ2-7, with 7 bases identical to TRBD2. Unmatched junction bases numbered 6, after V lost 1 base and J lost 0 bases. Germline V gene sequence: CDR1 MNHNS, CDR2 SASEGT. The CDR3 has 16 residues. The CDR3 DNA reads TGTGCCAGCAGTGAAGAAGAAGGACTAGGCTCCTACGAGCAGTACTTC. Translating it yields CASSEEEGLGSYEQYF.

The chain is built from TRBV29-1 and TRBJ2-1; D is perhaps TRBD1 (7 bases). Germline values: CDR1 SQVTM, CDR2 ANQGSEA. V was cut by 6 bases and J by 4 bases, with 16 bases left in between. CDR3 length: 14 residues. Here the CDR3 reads CSVGGAGGYNEQFF. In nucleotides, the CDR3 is TGCAGCGTCGGAGGGGCAGGGGGTTACAATGAGCAGTTCTTC.

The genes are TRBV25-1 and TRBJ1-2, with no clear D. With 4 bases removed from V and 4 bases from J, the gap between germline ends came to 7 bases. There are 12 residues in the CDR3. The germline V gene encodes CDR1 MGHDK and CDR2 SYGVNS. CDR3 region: CASSGSGYGYTF. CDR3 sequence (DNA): TGTGCCAGCAGTGGCTCAGGCTATGGCTACACCTTC.

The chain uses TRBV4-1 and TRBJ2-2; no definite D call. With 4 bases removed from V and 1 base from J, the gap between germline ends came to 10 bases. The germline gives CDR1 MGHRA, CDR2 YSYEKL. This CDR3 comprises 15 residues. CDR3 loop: CASSRDSGNTGELFF. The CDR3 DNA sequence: TGCGCCAGCAGCCGCGACTCTGGGAACACCGGGGAGCTGTTTTTT.

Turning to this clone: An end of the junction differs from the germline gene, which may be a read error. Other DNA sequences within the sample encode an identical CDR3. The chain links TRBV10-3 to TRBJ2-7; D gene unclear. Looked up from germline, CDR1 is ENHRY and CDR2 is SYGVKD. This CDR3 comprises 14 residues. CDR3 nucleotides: TGTGCCATCAGCGAGTTAGATACTTCTTACGAGCAGTACTTC. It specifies CAISELDTSYEQYF.

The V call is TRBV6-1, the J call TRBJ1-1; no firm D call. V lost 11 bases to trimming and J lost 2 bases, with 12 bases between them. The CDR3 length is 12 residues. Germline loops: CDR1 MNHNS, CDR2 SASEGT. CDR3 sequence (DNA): TGTGCCGGGCGGGAGCTAAACACTGAAGCTTTCTTT. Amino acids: CAGRELNTEAFF.

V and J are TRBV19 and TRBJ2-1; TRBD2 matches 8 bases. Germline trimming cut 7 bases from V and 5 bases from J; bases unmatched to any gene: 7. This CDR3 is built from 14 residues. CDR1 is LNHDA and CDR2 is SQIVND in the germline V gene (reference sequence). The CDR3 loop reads CASNTGLGHNEQFF. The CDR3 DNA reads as TGTGCCAGTAACACGGGACTAGGACACAATGAGCAGTTCTTC.

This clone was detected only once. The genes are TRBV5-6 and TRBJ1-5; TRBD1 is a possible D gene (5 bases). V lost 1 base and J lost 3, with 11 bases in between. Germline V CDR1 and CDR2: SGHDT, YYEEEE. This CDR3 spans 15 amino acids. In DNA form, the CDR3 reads TGTGCCAGCAGCTTGTGGACACAGAACAATCAGCCCCAGCATTTT. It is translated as CASSLWTQNNQPQHF.

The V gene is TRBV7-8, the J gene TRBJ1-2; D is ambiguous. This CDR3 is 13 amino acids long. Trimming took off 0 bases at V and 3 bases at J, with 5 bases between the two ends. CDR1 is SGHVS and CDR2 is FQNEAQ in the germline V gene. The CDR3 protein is CASSLAPDYGYTF. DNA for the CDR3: TGTGCCAGCAGCTTAGCACCAGACTATGGCTACACCTTC.

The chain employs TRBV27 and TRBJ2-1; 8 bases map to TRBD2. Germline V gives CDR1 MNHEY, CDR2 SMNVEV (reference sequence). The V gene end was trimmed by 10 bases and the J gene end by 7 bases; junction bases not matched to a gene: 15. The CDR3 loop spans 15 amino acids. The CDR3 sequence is CAKKFSGGILNEQFF. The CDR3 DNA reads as TGTGCCAAAAAGTTTTCGGGGGGGATTTTAAATGAGCAGTTCTTC.

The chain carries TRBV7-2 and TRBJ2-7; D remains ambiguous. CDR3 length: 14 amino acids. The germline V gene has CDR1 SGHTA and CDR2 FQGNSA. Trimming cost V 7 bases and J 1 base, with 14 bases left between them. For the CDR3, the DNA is TGTGCCAGCATCGATGGGCAGCATTCCTACGAGCAGTACTTC. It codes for CASIDGQHSYEQYF.

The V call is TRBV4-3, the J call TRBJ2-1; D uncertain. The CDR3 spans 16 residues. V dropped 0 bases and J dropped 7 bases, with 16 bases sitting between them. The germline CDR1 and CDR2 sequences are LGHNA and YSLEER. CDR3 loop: CASSQDWSAPGNEQFF. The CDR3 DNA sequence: TGCGCCAGCAGCCAAGATTGGAGCGCCCCCGGGAATGAGCAGTTCTTC.

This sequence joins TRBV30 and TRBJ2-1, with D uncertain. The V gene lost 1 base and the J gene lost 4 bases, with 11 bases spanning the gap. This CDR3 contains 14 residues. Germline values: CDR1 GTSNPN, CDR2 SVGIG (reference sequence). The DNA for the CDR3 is TGTGCCTGGAGTGGTGCGGTTGATTACAATGAGCAGTTCTTC. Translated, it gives CAWSGAVDYNEQFF.

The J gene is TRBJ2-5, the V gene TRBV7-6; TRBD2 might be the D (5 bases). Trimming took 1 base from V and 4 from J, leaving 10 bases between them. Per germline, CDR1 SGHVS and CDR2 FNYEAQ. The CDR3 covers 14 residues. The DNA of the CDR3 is TGTGCCAGCAGCTTAGAGCTAGCCAGAGAGACCCAGTACTTC. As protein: CASSLELARETQYF.

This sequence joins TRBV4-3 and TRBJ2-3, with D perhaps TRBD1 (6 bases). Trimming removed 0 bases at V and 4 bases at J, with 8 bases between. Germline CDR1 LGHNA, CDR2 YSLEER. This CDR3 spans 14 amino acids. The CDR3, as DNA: TGCGCCAGCAGCCAAGAAACAGGGTCAGATACGCAGTATTTT. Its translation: CASSQETGSDTQYF.

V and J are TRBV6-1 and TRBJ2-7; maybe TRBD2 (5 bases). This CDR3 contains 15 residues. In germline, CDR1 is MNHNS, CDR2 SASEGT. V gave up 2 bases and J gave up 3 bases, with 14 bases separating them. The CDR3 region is CASSEYGIDFYEQYF. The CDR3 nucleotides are TGTGCCAGCAGTGAATACGGGATCGACTTCTACGAGCAGTACTTC.